This T cell receptor beta chain appears in the sequencing data of a study of cytomegalovirus exposure and HLA in healthy donors. PCR primers comprised 60 Vbeta and 13 Jbeta primers. Sequenced by immunoSEQ multiplex PCR; TCRdb stores in-frame clones only, minus some. The sample consists of tens of thousands of clones, over 60% of them appearing once. This clone showed up just a few times. Its antigen remains unidentified. V was trimmed by 4 bases and J by 5 bases, leaving 14 bases between them. The CDR3 is made up of 13 amino acids. Germline V gene sequence: CDR1 SQVTM, CDR2 ANQGSEA. Study-wide findings and caveats: Later on, an analysis found that several of the most significant clusters appeared to be linked to common viral pathogens, which included parvovirus B19. Across HLA loci, a later analysis found differing TCR association rates, with DRB1 most and HLA-C fewest. Equally common other TCR beta chains were less clonally expanded than HLA-associated ones, a later analysis found.

Sequences were obtained from PBMCs. The V gene is TRBV29-1, the J gene TRBJ1-1, with D possibly being TRBD1 (6 bases). This receptor was identified in a boy younger than 18 in good health and CMV-seropositive. Here the CDR3 DNA reads TGCAGCGTTGGTCAGGGGAGGGGGACTGAAGCTTTCTTT. This gives the protein CSVGQGRGTEAFF.